The next 21 T cell receptor beta chains were all read from a single sample in a study of identical twins. TCRdb analysed the 5' RACE reads with MiXCR anew, one entry per CDR3 protein. The top ten hold less than 0.5% of the sample, which has around 530,000 distinct CDR3 sequences, roughly 15% seen once. Separately, the same data were catalogued under a study of yellow fever vaccine responses in identical twins.

The specimen was CD4+ T cells sorted from blood. All receptors derive from a woman under 30 in good health.

This clonotype appeared a few times. The chain joins TRBV7-2 to TRBJ2-7, with 7 bases matching TRBD1. The CDR3 sequence is 13 residues long. Per the germline V gene, CDR1 is SGHTA and CDR2 is FQGNSA. After removal of 3 bases from V and 3 bases from J, the junction contained 2 bases not matched to a gene. Written as DNA, the CDR3 is TGTGCCAGCAGCTTGACAGGGATCTACGAGCAGTACGTC. Translating it yields CASSLTGIYEQYV.

This clonotype was observed a few times. The V and J genes are TRBV5-1 and TRBJ2-5; D unclear. The V gene lost 0 bases and the J gene lost 1 base, with 7 bases spanning the gap. Germline V gene sequence: CDR1 SGHRS, CDR2 YFSETQ. The CDR3 runs to 14 residues. The CDR3 loop reads CASSLVIPQETQYF. The CDR3 nucleotides are TGCGCCAGCAGCTTGGTAATTCCCCAAGAGACCCAGTACTTC.

The V gene is TRBV7-9, the J gene TRBJ2-3, with TRBD2 identical over 9 bases. Germline values: CDR1 SEHNR, CDR2 FQNEAQ (reference sequence). The CDR3 is 16 amino acids. Germline trimming cut 3 bases from V and 2 bases from J; bases unmatched to any gene: 6. This CDR3 is CASSFSTSGTTDTQYF. The CDR3 bases are TGTGCCAGCAGCTTCTCGACTAGCGGAACCACAGATACGCAGTATTTT.

The table lists this clonotype with a few counts. CDR3 residues: CASSSPTLGEQYV. The CDR3 DNA is TGTGCCAGCAGTTCGCCAACGTTGGGGGAGCAGTACGTC. The rearrangement joins TRBV28 to TRBJ2-7; D not resolved. Germline CDR1 MDHEN, CDR2 SYDVKM. The CDR3 sequence is 13 residues long. Between the trimmed V and J ends, which lost 4 bases and 7 bases, there was a span of 14 bases.

This clonotype was observed a few times. The chain is built from TRBV27 and TRBJ2-7; D is uncertain. The CDR3 loop spans 15 amino acids. Looked up from germline, CDR1 is MNHEY and CDR2 is SMNVEV (reference sequence). V shed 6 bases and J shed 0 bases, with 15 bases lying between them. The CDR3 is CASSQLGVNSYEQYF. CDR3 nucleotide sequence: TGTGCCAGCAGCCAACTGGGCGTCAACTCCTACGAGCAGTACTTC.

This chain joins TRBV20-1 and TRBJ2-7, with 9 bases identical to TRBD1. The CDR3 runs 12 residues. Germline V gene sequence: CDR1 DFQATT, CDR2 SNEGSKA (reference sequence). The trim removed 6 bases at V and 5 bases at J, leaving 5 bases unmatched. In DNA form, the CDR3 reads TGCAGTGCCAAGGACAGGGGTGACGAGCAGTACTTC. This translates into CSAKDRGDEQYF.

In its sample, this clonotype was seen a few times. V usage is TRBV12-3 or TRBV12-4 and J usage is TRBJ2-1; D unresolved. V gave up 6 bases and J gave up 4 bases, with 13 bases separating them. The CDR3 spans 14 residues. As DNA, the CDR3 is TGTGCCAGCAGCCCCCGTCTCAAATACAATGAGCAGTTCTTC. It translates to CASSPRLKYNEQFF.

V usage is TRBV18 and J usage is TRBJ2-2; 8 nucleotides agree with TRBD1. The ends lost 6 bases at V and 4 bases at J; junction bases unmatched: 10. CDR3 length: 16 amino acids. Germline loops: CDR1 KGHSH, CDR2 LQKENI. CDR3 protein: CASSLKGQVSTGELFF. The CDR3 coding sequence is TGTGCCAGCTCTCTAAAGGGACAGGTTTCCACCGGGGAGCTGTTTTTT.

The chain recombines TRBV20-1 with TRBJ1-5; 11 bases line up with TRBD1. Per the germline V gene, CDR1 is DFQATT and CDR2 is SNEGSKA (reference sequence). The CDR3 consists of 18 residues. V was pared by 6 bases and J by 2 bases, with 15 bases of the junction left unmatched. The CDR3 coding sequence is TGCAGTGCGGTAGGGCGGGACAGGGGGTTGTTTGGCAATCAGCCCCAGCATTTT. Translating it yields CSAVGRDRGLFGNQPQHF.

The gene calls are TRBV20-1 and TRBJ2-2; the D is unclear. The V end was cut by 5 bases, the J end by 8 bases, with 12 bases between. The CDR3 covers 12 residues. Germline V gene sequence: CDR1 DFQATT, CDR2 SNEGSKA (reference sequence). CDR3 loop: CSAGKMAGELFF. The DNA for the CDR3 is TGCAGTGCTGGAAAGATGGCGGGGGAGCTGTTTTTT.

This clonotype has more than one count but fewer than ten. The J gene is TRBJ2-1, the V gene TRBV3-1; TRBD2 might be the D (6 bases). The CDR3 covers 15 residues. Deletions cut 1 base from V and 6 bases from J, with 13 bases between. Germline V gene data show CDR1 as LGHDT and CDR2 as YNNKEL (reference sequence). As DNA, the CDR3 is TGTGCCAGCAGCCAAGTGTCCTTAGCGGCCAATGAGCAGTTCTTC. The encoded protein is CASSQVSLAANEQFF.

In its sample, this clonotype was seen a few times. The chain has TRBV18 and TRBJ2-7, with 8 bases that match TRBD2. CDR1 and CDR2 from the germline V gene are KGHSH and LQKENI. The J segment lost 1 base and the V segment lost 4 bases, leaving 6 bases of the junction unmatched. The CDR3 has 15 residues. DNA of the CDR3: TGTGCCAGCTCACGAAGCGGGAGCCCTTCCTACGAGCAGTACTTC. As protein: CASSRSGSPSYEQYF.

This clonotype was found many times. The gene calls are TRBV20-1 and TRBJ2-5; 9 nucleotides agree with TRBD2. The CDR3 totals 14 residues. The germline V gene has CDR1 DFQATT and CDR2 SNEGSKA (reference sequence). Losses at the gene ends were 0 bases for V and 5 bases for J; bases not matched to a gene: 4. CDR3 amino acids: CSARDRLAAETQYF. The CDR3 nucleotides read TGCAGTGCTAGAGATAGACTAGCGGCGGAGACCCAGTACTTC.

This clonotype was observed a handful of times. This chain connects TRBV3-1 to TRBJ1-6, with unresolved D. This CDR3 has 14 amino acids. CDR1 LGHDT and CDR2 YNNKEL come from the germline V gene (reference sequence). With 5 bases removed from V and 4 bases from J, the gap between germline ends came to 9 bases. The CDR3 reads CASSSGKYNSPLHF. The CDR3 DNA is TGTGCCAGCAGCTCCGGAAAATATAATTCACCCCTCCACTTT.

This clonotype was detected a few times. The chain recombines TRBV5-6 with TRBJ2-1, with D possibly matching TRBD1 (6 bases). There are 17 residues in the CDR3. CDR1 and CDR2 (germline): SGHDT, YYEEEE. V dropped 4 bases and J dropped 2 bases, with 19 bases sitting between them. The DNA of the CDR3 is TGTGCCAGCAGCCCGAGTCAGGGGATGCGTGCCTACAATGAGCAGTTCTTC. It codes for CASSPSQGMRAYNEQFF.

This rearrangement joins TRBV18 to TRBJ2-5; D unclear. Germline V gene lookup returns CDR1 KGHSH and CDR2 LQKENI. V dropped 3 bases and J dropped 5 bases, with 10 bases sitting between them. CDR3 length: 13 amino acids. CDR3 DNA: TGTGCCAGCTCACCCCCCAAACGTGAGACCCAGTACTTC. It codes for CASSPPKRETQYF.

This clonotype was observed a handful of times. V usage is TRBV2 and J usage is TRBJ1-1; D gene unclear. The CDR3 is made up of 11 amino acids. Germline assignment: CDR1 SNHLY and CDR2 FYNNEI. V was pared by 8 bases and J by 0 bases, with 4 bases between. In DNA, the CDR3 is TGTGCCAGCGCAGTGAACACTGAAGCTTTCTTT. Amino acid sequence: CASAVNTEAFF. Filled out from reference TRBV2 and TRBJ1-1, the complete variable domain reads EPEVTQTPSHQVTQMGQEVILRCVPISNHLYFYWYRQILGQKVEFLVSFYNNEISEKSEIFDDQFSVERPDGSNFTLKIRSTKLEDSAMYFCASAVNTEAFFGQGTRLTVV.

This clonotype was observed a handful of times. This sequence joins TRBV6-1 and TRBJ2-3, with a weak D call TRBD2 (6 bases). There are 18 residues in the CDR3. The V end lost 7 bases, the J end lost 6 bases, and 29 bases lay between the germline ends. The germline gives CDR1 MNHNS, CDR2 SASEGT. CDR3 amino acids: CASTLRFSGVRETDTQYF. The CDR3 nucleotides read TGTGCCAGCACCCTACGTTTTTCGGGGGTCAGGGAGACGGATACGCAGTATTTT.

This rearrangement joins TRBV5-1 to TRBJ2-2, with TRBD2 matching 7 bases. The CDR3 covers 15 residues. Germline V gives CDR1 SGHRS, CDR2 YFSETQ. The ends lost 2 bases at V and 2 bases at J; junction bases unmatched: 3. The CDR3 sequence: CASSFAGENTGELFF. The CDR3 DNA is TGCGCCAGCAGCTTCGCGGGGGAAAACACCGGGGAGCTGTTTTTT.

V and J are TRBV2 and TRBJ2-2, with D perhaps matching TRBD2 (6 bases). Per the germline V gene, CDR1 is SNHLY and CDR2 is FYNNEI. Trimming took off 4 bases at V and 2 bases at J, with 17 bases between the two ends. This CDR3 comprises 17 residues. The CDR3 protein is CASSVERATTNTGELFF. The CDR3 DNA reads TGTGCCAGCAGTGTTGAGCGGGCGACGACCAACACCGGGGAGCTGTTTTTT.

This clonotype was observed a single time. The chain combines TRBV15 with TRBJ1-5; 10 bases are a match to TRBD1. V was pared by 3 bases and J by 2 bases, with 7 bases of the junction left unmatched. Germline CDR1 LNHNV, CDR2 YYDKDF (reference sequence). The CDR3 consists of 17 residues. As DNA, the CDR3 is TGTGCCACCAGCAGGATGACAGGGGGCGCCGGCAATCAGCCCCAGCATTTT. It yields the protein CATSRMTGGAGNQPQHF.